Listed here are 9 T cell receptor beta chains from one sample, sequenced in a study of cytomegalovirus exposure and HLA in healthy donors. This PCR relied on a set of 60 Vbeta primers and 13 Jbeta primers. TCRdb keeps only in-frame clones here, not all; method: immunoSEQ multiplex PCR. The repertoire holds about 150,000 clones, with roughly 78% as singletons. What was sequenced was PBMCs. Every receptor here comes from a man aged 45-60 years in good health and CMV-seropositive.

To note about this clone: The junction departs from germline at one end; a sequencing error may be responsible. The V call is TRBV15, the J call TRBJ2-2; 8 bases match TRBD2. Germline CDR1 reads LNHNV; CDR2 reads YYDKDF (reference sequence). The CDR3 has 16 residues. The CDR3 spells CATTRGAGVNTGELFF. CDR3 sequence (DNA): TGTGCCACCACCAGAGGAGCGGGAGTGAACACCGGGGAGCTGTTTTTT. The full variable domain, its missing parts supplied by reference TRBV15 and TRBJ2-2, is DAMVIQNPRYQVTQFGKPVTLSCSQTLNHNVMYWYQQKSSQAPKLLFHYYDKDFNNEADTPDNFQSRRPNTSFCFLDIRSPGLGDTAMYLCATTRGAGVNTGELFFGEGSRLTVL.

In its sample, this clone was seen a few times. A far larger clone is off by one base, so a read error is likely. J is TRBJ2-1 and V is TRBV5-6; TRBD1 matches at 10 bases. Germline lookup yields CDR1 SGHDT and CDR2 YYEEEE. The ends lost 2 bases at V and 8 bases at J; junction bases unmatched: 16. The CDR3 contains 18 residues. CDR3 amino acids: CASSFSGTGVFSVDEQFF. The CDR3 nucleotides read TGTGCCAGCAGCTTCTCCGGGACAGGGGTTTTTTCAGTCGATGAGCAGTTCTTC. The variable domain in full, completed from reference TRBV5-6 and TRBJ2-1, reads DAGVTQSPTHLIKTRGQQVTLRCSPKSGHDTVSWYQQALGQGPQFIFQYYEEEERQRGNFPDRFSGHQFPNYSSELNVNALLLGDSALYLCASSFSGTGVFSVDEQFFGPGTRLTVL.

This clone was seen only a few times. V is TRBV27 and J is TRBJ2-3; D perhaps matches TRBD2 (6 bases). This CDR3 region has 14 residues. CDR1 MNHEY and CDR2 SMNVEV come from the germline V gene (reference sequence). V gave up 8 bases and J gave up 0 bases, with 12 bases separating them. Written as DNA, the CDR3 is TGTGCCAGCCGGGGCGGGATCAGCACAGATACGCAGTATTTT. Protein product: CASRGGISTDTQYF.

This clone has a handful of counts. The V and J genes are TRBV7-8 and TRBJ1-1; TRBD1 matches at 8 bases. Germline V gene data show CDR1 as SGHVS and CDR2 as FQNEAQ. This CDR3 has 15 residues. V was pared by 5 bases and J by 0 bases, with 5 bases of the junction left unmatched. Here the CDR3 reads CASSPWDRLNTEAFF. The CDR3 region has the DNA TGTGCCAGCAGCCCCTGGGACAGGCTGAACACTGAAGCTTTCTTT.

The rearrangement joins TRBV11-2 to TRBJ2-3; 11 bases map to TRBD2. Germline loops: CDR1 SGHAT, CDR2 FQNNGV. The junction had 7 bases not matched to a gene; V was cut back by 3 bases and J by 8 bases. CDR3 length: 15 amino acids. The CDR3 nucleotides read TGTGCCAGCAGCTTGTCCTCTAGCGGGGGGACTACGCAGTATTTT. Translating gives CASSLSSSGGTTQYF. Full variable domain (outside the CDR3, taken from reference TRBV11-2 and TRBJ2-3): EAGVAQSPRYKIIEKRQSVAFWCNPISGHATLYWYQQILGQGPKLLIQFQNNGVVDDSQLPKDRFSAERLKGVDSTLKIQPAKLEDSAVYLCASSLSSSGGTTQYFGPGTRLTVL.

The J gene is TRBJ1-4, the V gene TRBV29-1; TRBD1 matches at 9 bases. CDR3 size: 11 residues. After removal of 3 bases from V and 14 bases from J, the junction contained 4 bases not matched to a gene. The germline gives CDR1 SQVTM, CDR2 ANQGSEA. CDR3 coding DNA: TGCAGCGTTGAGAGACAGGGGGGGCTGTTTTTT. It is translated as CSVERQGGLFF.

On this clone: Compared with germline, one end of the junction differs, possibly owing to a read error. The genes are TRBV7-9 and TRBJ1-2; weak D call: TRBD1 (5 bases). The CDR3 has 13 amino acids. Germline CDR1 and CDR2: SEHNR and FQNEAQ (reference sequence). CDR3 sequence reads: CSSSFPGGSGYTF. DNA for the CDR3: TGTTCCAGCTCTTTCCCGGGGGGGAGTGGCTACACCTTC.

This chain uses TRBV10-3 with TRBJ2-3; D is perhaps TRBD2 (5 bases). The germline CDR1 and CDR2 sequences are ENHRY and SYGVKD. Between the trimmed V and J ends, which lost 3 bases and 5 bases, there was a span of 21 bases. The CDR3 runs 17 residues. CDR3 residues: CAISEGLGGGTGDTQYF. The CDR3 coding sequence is TGTGCCATCAGTGAAGGGTTAGGTGGAGGTACGGGAGATACGCAGTATTTT.

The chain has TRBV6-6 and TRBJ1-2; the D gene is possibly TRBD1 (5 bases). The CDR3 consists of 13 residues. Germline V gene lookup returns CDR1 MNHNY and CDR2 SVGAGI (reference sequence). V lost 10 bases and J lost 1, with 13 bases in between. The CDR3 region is CATLDTLNYGYTF. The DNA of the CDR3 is TGTGCCACACTGGACACCCTTAACTATGGCTACACCTTC.